The 19 T cell receptor beta chains given below trace back to one sample, sequenced in a study of PD-1 blockade in mismatch repair-deficient tumors. This table comes from immunoSEQ multiplex PCR, and its TCRdb copy is limited to in-frame clones, with some not included. The table has 65,000 to 80,000 clones, around 73% seen once. The input for sequencing was peripheral blood, taken 2 weeks after starting pembrolizumab. These receptors were taken from an adult with mismatch repair-deficient cancer.

The chain carries TRBV6-1 and TRBJ1-5; D gene unclear. Trimming took off 9 bases at V and 3 bases at J, with 9 bases between the two ends. This CDR3 comprises 12 residues. Per the germline V gene, CDR1 is MNHNS and CDR2 is SASEGT. CDR3 region: CASSGVNQPQHF. The CDR3, as DNA: TGTGCCAGTTCGGGAGTCAATCAGCCCCAGCATTTT.

The chain carries TRBV5-1 and TRBJ2-5; D is perhaps TRBD2 (7 bases). The CDR3 is 15 amino acids. Germline values: CDR1 SGHRS, CDR2 YFSETQ. Trimming shortened V by 4 bases and J by 4 bases, and 17 bases separated the two germline ends. CDR3: CASSPSWGGRETQYF. The DNA of the CDR3 is TGCGCCAGCAGCCCCTCCTGGGGGGGGCGAGAGACCCAGTACTTC.

The chain recombines TRBV2 with TRBJ1-1; D is ambiguous. V lost 3 bases to trimming and J lost 6 bases, with 5 bases between them. This CDR3 is built from 11 residues. Germline assignment: CDR1 SNHLY and CDR2 FYNNEI. CDR3: CASSERAEAFF. The DNA for the CDR3 is TGTGCCAGCAGTGAGCGCGCTGAAGCTTTCTTT.

This clone was seen a few times. The rearrangement uses TRBV6-4 and TRBJ2-3; D perhaps matches TRBD2 (6 bases). Trimming took off 1 base at V and 2 bases at J, with 10 bases between the two ends. Per germline, CDR1 MRHNA and CDR2 SNTAGT. The CDR3 consists of 15 residues. The CDR3 region is CASSDLGGDTDTQYF. The CDR3 nucleotides read TGTGCCAGCAGTGACTTGGGCGGGGACACAGATACGCAGTATTTT.

The chain is built from TRBV9 and TRBJ2-3; TRBD2 matches at 11 bases. The CDR3 is 15 residues long. CDR1 is SGDLS and CDR2 is YYNGEE in the germline V gene. V gave up 3 bases and J gave up 8 bases; unmatched junction bases: 8. CDR3 nucleotide sequence: TGTGCCAGCAGCGCCCTAGCGGGAGGTGGAGGTACGCAGTATTTT. Amino acid sequence: CASSALAGGGGTQYF.

The CDR3 loop reads CASSQVREGPYEQYF. For the CDR3, the DNA is TGTGCCAGCAGCCAAGTGCGGGAGGGCCCCTACGAGCAGTACTTC. This chain connects TRBV4-2 to TRBJ2-7; 9 positions match TRBD2. With V trimmed by 1 base and J by 2 bases, 3 bases remained unmatched. The germline gives CDR1 LGHNA, CDR2 YNFKEQ. This CDR3 region has 15 residues.

The V gene is TRBV19, the J gene TRBJ2-1; TRBD2 matches at 16 bases. J lost 6 bases, V lost 3 bases, and 8 bases had no gene match. The CDR3 spans 18 residues. Germline V CDR1 and CDR2: LNHDA, SQIVND (reference sequence). CDR3 sequence: CASSILPGLAGGGNEQFF. The CDR3 DNA sequence: TGTGCCAGTAGTATCTTGCCGGGACTAGCGGGAGGGGGCAATGAGCAGTTCTTC.

V usage is TRBV11-2 and J usage is TRBJ2-3; D unclear. Germline V gene data show CDR1 as SGHAT and CDR2 as FQNNGV. The CDR3 consists of 14 residues. Deletions cut 3 bases from V and 0 bases from J, with 7 bases between. CDR3 sequence reads: CASSLSSSTDTQYF. The CDR3 DNA follows: TGTGCCAGCAGCTTGTCGTCTAGCACAGATACGCAGTATTTT.

The genes are TRBV6-1 and TRBJ2-1; 10 bases agree with TRBD2. The CDR3 runs 15 residues. J was trimmed by 10 bases and V by 6 bases; bases with no gene match: 12. The V gene's germline CDR1 is MNHNS and CDR2 SASEGT. CDR3 in DNA: TGTGCCAGCAGCCGAACTAGCGGGGACTTCGGAGAGCAGTTCTTC. The encoded protein is CASSRTSGDFGEQFF.

The chain links TRBV30 to TRBJ2-7; TRBD2 aligns across 11 bases. The CDR3 sequence is 14 residues long. Germline V lookup: CDR1 GTSNPN, CDR2 SVGIG (reference sequence). The ends lost 4 bases at V and 3 bases at J; junction bases unmatched: 5. For the CDR3, the DNA is TGTGCCTGGAACACCGGGACTAGCGGCTACGAGCAGTACTTC. Translating it yields CAWNTGTSGYEQYF.

The rearrangement uses TRBV9 and TRBJ2-1; 7 bases match TRBD1. Trimming took 0 bases from V and 4 from J; bases not matched to a gene: 1. The CDR3 length is 14 residues. The germline gives CDR1 SGDLS, CDR2 YYNGEE. The CDR3 loop reads CASSVEGQYNEQFF. CDR3 DNA: TGTGCCAGCAGCGTAGAGGGACAGTACAATGAGCAGTTCTTC.

The chain combines TRBV19 with TRBJ2-3; tentatively, D is TRBD1 (5 bases). With 3 bases removed from V and 6 bases from J, the gap between germline ends came to 13 bases. Looked up from germline, CDR1 is LNHDA and CDR2 is SQIVND (reference sequence). There are 14 residues in the CDR3. DNA of the CDR3: TGTGCCAGTAGTATTGGTACGACAGCCGATACGCAGTATTTT. Translating gives CASSIGTTADTQYF.

The chain combines TRBV6-1 with TRBJ2-3; D gene unclear. Deletions cut 1 base from V and 0 bases from J, with 17 bases between. Per germline, CDR1 MNHNS and CDR2 SASEGT. The CDR3 extends over 18 amino acids. Written as DNA, the CDR3 is TGTGCCAGCAGTGAAGGGTCCGTCTGGGCCTCTAGCACAGATACGCAGTATTTT. Amino acids: CASSEGSVWASSTDTQYF.

This chain links TRBV6-1 with TRBJ2-1; possible D gene TRBD1, 6 bases. The V gene's germline CDR1 is MNHNS and CDR2 SASEGT. The CDR3 runs to 15 residues. V shed 1 base and J shed 3 bases, with 10 bases lying between them. CDR3 residues: CASSEDTGIYNEQFF. Here the CDR3 DNA reads TGTGCCAGCAGTGAAGATACAGGGATCTACAATGAGCAGTTCTTC.

The chain combines TRBV7-8 with TRBJ2-1; D gene ambiguous. Trimming stripped 5 bases from V and 0 bases from J, with 17 bases between. The CDR3 is 17 amino acids. Germline CDR1 is SGHVS and CDR2 is FQNEAQ. The CDR3 spells CASSPALLMDSYNEQFF. CDR3 nucleotide sequence: TGTGCCAGCAGCCCTGCGCTCTTGATGGACTCCTACAATGAGCAGTTCTTC.

The rearrangement joins TRBV7-2 to TRBJ2-6; D is uncertain. CDR3 size: 18 residues. CDR1 and CDR2 from the germline V gene are SGHTA and FQGNSA. V dropped 6 bases and J dropped 2 bases, with 20 bases sitting between them. DNA of the CDR3: TGTGCCAGCAGGCATTGGGGTGTTATAGGTGCTGGGGCCAACGTCCTGACTTTC. Translation: CASRHWGVIGAGANVLTF.

V is TRBV7-6 and J is TRBJ1-1; a weak D match, TRBD1 (5 bases). Germline CDR1 SGHVS, CDR2 FNYEAQ. The V end lost 5 bases, the J end lost 6 bases, and 16 bases lay between the germline ends. The CDR3 consists of 14 residues. The CDR3 region is CASSPGGGLAEAFF. The CDR3 DNA reads TGTGCCAGCAGCCCCGGGGGGGGTCTGGCTGAAGCTTTCTTT.

This chain joins TRBV18 and TRBJ2-5, with 9 positions matching TRBD2. The CDR3 has 14 amino acids. Per germline, CDR1 KGHSH and CDR2 LQKENI. The J segment lost 2 bases and the V segment lost 4 bases, leaving 2 bases of the junction unmatched. CDR3 DNA sequence: TGTGCCAGCTCACGTAGCGGGAGTCAAGAGACCCAGTACTTC. Translating gives CASSRSGSQETQYF. Complete variable domain (other parts from reference TRBV18 and TRBJ2-5): NAGVMQNPRHLVRRRGQEARLRCSPMKGHSHVYWYRQLPEEGLKFMVYLQKENIIDESGMPKERFSAEFPKEGPSILRIQQVVRGDSAAYFCASSRSGSQETQYFGPGTRLLVL.

The chain carries TRBV7-2 and TRBJ2-3, with D possibly TRBD1 on 6 matching bases. The ends were cut back, 1 base at V and 5 bases at J, with 13 bases in the middle. CDR1 and CDR2 from the germline V gene are SGHTA and FQGNSA. The CDR3 is made up of 15 amino acids. The CDR3 bases are TGTGCCAGCAGCTTAGACAGGGCCGGAGGAGATACGCAGTATTTT. Its protein is CASSLDRAGGDTQYF.